This TCR beta chain originates from a study of cytomegalovirus exposure and HLA in healthy donors. Overall study: Findings of an earlier analysis included roughly 110 million unique TCR beta sequences from some 200 million T cells. Inside one of the first data releases sat 75 million to 100 million unique TCRs taken from HLA-typed donors.

Study-wide results and caveats: Fewer N-insertions (relative to the roughly 700-donor mean) were reportedly seen in an Asian-associated ancestry cluster in a later analysis.

This CDR3 comprises 15 residues. Germline V gives CDR1 SEHNR, CDR2 FQNEAQ (reference sequence). With V trimmed by 1 base and J by 7 bases, 6 bases remained unmatched. PCR involved 60 Vbeta and 13 Jbeta primers. Original methodology: In a later analysis, approximately 80 million unique TCR beta chains included roughly 11 million shared by two or more donors. Repertoires were generated with immunoSEQ multiplex PCR, while TCRdb's copy carries only in-frame clones and drops some. V and J calls and clone size are copied from that table; D and trimming were computed from the DNA. The data show over 50,000 clones, about 86% seen once. About this clone itself: Its specificity is unknown.

The specimen sequenced was PBMCs. This receptor was obtained from a man aged 35-49 years in good health and CMV-seronegative. V is TRBV7-9 and J is TRBJ1-4; 7 bases match TRBD1. The DNA for the CDR3 is TGTGCCAGCAGCTTAGGGACAGGTTCAAGTGAAAAACTGTTTTTT. It codes for CASSLGTGSSEKLFF. Full variable domain (missing parts from reference TRBV7-9 and TRBJ1-4): DTGVSQNPRHKITKRGQNVTFRCDPISEHNRLYWYRQTLGQGPEFLTYFQNEAQLEKSRLLSDRFSAERPKGSFSTLEIQRTEQGDSAMYLCASSLGTGSSEKLFFGSGTQLSVL.